This passage covers 27 T cell receptor beta chains from one sample sequenced in a study of blood T cell repertoires in COVID-19. TCRdb keeps only in-frame clones here, not all; method: immunoSEQ multiplex PCR. The sample consists of about 280,000 clones, around 90% of them appearing once. Sequenced: peripheral blood. Every receptor here comes from a man aged 50 to 59 with acute or convalescent COVID-19.

The V gene is TRBV12-5, the J gene TRBJ1-1; a possible D gene is TRBD1 (6 bases). V lost 6 bases to trimming and J lost 1 base, with 18 bases between them. Germline V gives CDR1 LGHNT, CDR2 FRNRAP. The CDR3 is made up of 16 amino acids. In DNA, the CDR3 is TGTGCTAGTGGCCCATACAGGGCTTCTCCGAACACTGAAGCTTTCTTT. Protein product: CASGPYRASPNTEAFF.

This chain connects TRBV3-1 (or the pseudogene TRBV3-2) to TRBJ2-7, with 8 nucleotides matching TRBD2. Per the germline V gene, CDR1 is LGHDT and CDR2 is YNNKEL (reference sequence). This CDR3 contains 15 residues. The junction had 3 bases not matched to a gene; V was cut back by 0 bases and J by 2 bases. CDR3 in DNA: TGTGCCAGCAGCCAAGATGGCGGGGGGCCCTACGAGCAGTACTTC. Encoded protein: CASSQDGGGPYEQYF.

This chain connects TRBV9 to TRBJ1-2; D unclear. Germline V CDR1 and CDR2: SGDLS, YYNGEE. The CDR3 is 12 amino acids. The V end lost 0 bases, the J end lost 5 bases, and 5 bases lay between the germline ends. The DNA for the CDR3 is TGTGCCAGCAGCGTAGACAGATATGGCTACACCTTC. It encodes CASSVDRYGYTF.

The chain employs TRBV7-2 and TRBJ2-5; 9 nucleotides agree with TRBD1. There are 16 residues in the CDR3. Germline trimming cut 3 bases from V and 5 bases from J; bases unmatched to any gene: 10. Germline V gives CDR1 SGHTA, CDR2 FQGNSA. This CDR3 reads CASSFTGQGRSETQYF. CDR3 nucleotides: TGTGCCAGCAGCTTCACCGGACAGGGGAGGTCGGAGACCCAGTACTTC.

The V and J genes are TRBV5-6 and TRBJ2-7, with 9 bases fitting TRBD2. V shed 2 bases and J 2 bases; nucleotides not matched to a gene: 11. This CDR3 region has 17 residues. Germline values: CDR1 SGHDT, CDR2 YYEEEE. The CDR3 DNA follows: TGTGCCAGCAGCTTTAGGGGTAGCGGGGGCCTTCCCTACGAGCAGTACTTC. Translation gives CASSFRGSGGLPYEQYF.

The chain joins TRBV4-1 to TRBJ1-5; 9 bases match TRBD1. Germline loops: CDR1 MGHRA, CDR2 YSYEKL. CDR3 length: 20 residues. J lost 7 bases, V lost 0 bases, and 19 bases had no gene match. CDR3 loop: CASSQDLPLTGGSAWQPQHF. The CDR3 coding sequence is TGCGCCAGCAGCCAAGACCTGCCCTTAACAGGGGGCTCGGCTTGGCAGCCCCAGCATTTT.

The chain uses TRBV6-5 and TRBJ2-3; TRBD2 matches at 12 bases. Germline lookup yields CDR1 MNHEY and CDR2 SVGAGI. The J segment lost 6 bases and the V segment lost 2 bases, leaving 6 bases of the junction unmatched. This CDR3 comprises 16 residues. The CDR3: CASSYRRLAGVDTQYF. The CDR3 coding sequence is TGTGCCAGCAGTTACCGTAGACTAGCGGGGGTTGATACGCAGTATTTT.

The rearrangement uses TRBV6-5 and TRBJ1-5, with TRBD1 identical over 9 bases. The germline gives CDR1 MNHEY, CDR2 SVGAGI. This CDR3 has 14 residues. V lost 6 bases to trimming and J lost 7 bases; unmatched junction nucleotides: 7. CDR3 nucleotides: TGTGCCAGCAGAGCGGGACAGGGTCTACAGCCCCAGCATTTT. Its translation is CASRAGQGLQPQHF.

V gene TRBV14 combines with J gene TRBJ2-3; TRBD2 agrees at 10 bases. This CDR3 comprises 16 residues. Trimming took 4 bases from V and 2 from J; bases not matched to a gene: 6. CDR1 SGHDN and CDR2 FVKESK come from the germline V gene. The CDR3 loop reads CASSPRLAGVTDTQYF. The CDR3 DNA sequence: TGTGCCAGCAGCCCGCGCCTAGCGGGGGTCACAGATACGCAGTATTTT. The entire variable domain, with the rest obtained from reference TRBV14 and TRBJ2-3, is as follows: EAGVTQFPSHSVIEKGQTVTLRCDPISGHDNLYWYRRVMGKEIKFLLHFVKESKQDESGMPNNRFLAERTGGTYSTLKVQPAELEDSGVYFCASSPRLAGVTDTQYFGPGTRLTVL.

The chain couples TRBV2 to TRBJ1-2; possible D gene TRBD1, 6 bases. Per the germline V gene, CDR1 is SNHLY and CDR2 is FYNNEI. This CDR3 comprises 13 residues. V was clipped by 7 bases and J by 7 bases, with 16 bases between them. The CDR3 loop is CASIVRSRGGYTF. The CDR3 nucleotides are TGTGCCAGCATTGTGAGGTCCAGGGGTGGCTACACCTTC. Variable domain in full (rest from reference TRBV2 and TRBJ1-2): EPEVTQTPSHQVTQMGQEVILRCVPISNHLYFYWYRQILGQKVEFLVSFYNNEISEKSEIFDDQFSVERPDGSNFTLKIRSTKLEDSAMYFCASIVRSRGGYTFGSGTRLTVV.

This clone has more than one count but fewer than ten. This chain uses TRBV23-1 with TRBJ2-2; D is ambiguous. TRBV23-1 is filed as an ORF, its function uncertain. Trimming shortened V by 0 bases and J by 1 base, and 15 bases separated the two germline ends. This CDR3 is 18 amino acids long. The chain's CDR3 is CASSQSSVPTGNTGELFF. CDR3 DNA sequence: TGCGCCAGCAGTCAATCGTCGGTTCCTACCGGGAACACCGGGGAGCTGTTTTTT.

The chain uses TRBV5-1 and TRBJ1-1, with D unclear. The ends were cut back, 0 bases at V and 4 bases at J, with 13 bases in the middle. The CDR3 covers 15 residues. The germline gives CDR1 SGHRS, CDR2 YFSETQ. CDR3 amino acids: CASSLAGGIVTEAFF. CDR3 nucleotides: TGCGCCAGCAGCTTGGCCGGCGGGATTGTCACTGAAGCTTTCTTT.

Note on this clone: An end of the junction does not agree with germline; a read error may underlie this. The chain has TRBV30 and TRBJ2-5, with 7 positions matching TRBD2. The CDR3 sequence is 15 residues long. Germline assignment: CDR1 GTSNPN and CDR2 SVGIG (reference sequence). The CDR3 loop is CAWSPPRDYQETQYF. In DNA form, the CDR3 reads TGTGCCTGGAGTCCTCCTCGGGACTACCAGGAGACCCAGTACTTC. The whole variable domain, filled in from reference TRBV30 and TRBJ2-5, reads SQTIHQWPATLVQPVGSPLSLECTVEGTSNPNLYWYRQAAGRGLQLLFYSVGIGQISSEVPQNLSASRPQDRQFILSSKKLLLSDSGFYLCAWSPPRDYQETQYFGPGTRLLVL.

In this sample, this clone turned up once. The chain joins TRBV30 to TRBJ1-4, with D possibly matching TRBD1 (5 bases). Germline-derived CDR1 and CDR2 are GTSNPN and SVGIG (reference sequence). The CDR3 contains 14 residues. Trimming took 5 bases from V and 8 from J, leaving 18 bases between them. CDR3 DNA sequence: TGTGCCTGGGGGGCAGGTTGGGCTTGGGAAAAACTGTTTTTT. The encoded protein is CAWGAGWAWEKLFF.

V is TRBV11-2 and J is TRBJ2-7; D is perhaps TRBD1 (6 bases). Deletions cut 1 base from V and 4 bases from J, with 14 bases between. In germline, CDR1 is SGHAT, CDR2 FQNNGV. The CDR3 has 15 amino acids. Here the CDR3 DNA reads TGTGCCAGCAGCTTAGGTCCCAGGGGCCCTTACGAGCAGTACTTC. Its protein product is CASSLGPRGPYEQYF.

This chain connects TRBV6-6 to TRBJ1-2; no definite D call. The CDR3 is 12 amino acids. Germline V gene sequence: CDR1 MNHNY, CDR2 SVGAGI (reference sequence). Between the trimmed V and J ends, which lost 5 bases and 8 bases, there was a span of 12 bases. CDR3 in amino acids: CASSPSTSGYTF. CDR3 nucleotides: TGTGCCAGCAGTCCGTCGACAAGCGGCTACACCTTC.

The genes are TRBV27 and TRBJ2-1; 7 positions match TRBD2. V shed 8 bases and J 7 bases; nucleotides not matched to a gene: 5. This CDR3 is built from 12 residues. CDR1 and CDR2 from the germline V gene are MNHEY and SMNVEV (reference sequence). The CDR3 loop is CASQRGINEQFF. As DNA, the CDR3 is TGTGCCAGCCAGCGGGGAATTAATGAGCAGTTCTTC.

The chain combines TRBV29-1 with TRBJ2-3; D remains ambiguous. The CDR3 length is 13 residues. The germline V gene has CDR1 SQVTM and CDR2 ANQGSEA. Deletions cut 7 bases from V and 1 base from J, with 12 bases between. Here the CDR3 reads CSASRLGTDTQYF. The CDR3 DNA reads as TGCAGCGCCTCAAGACTGGGCACAGATACGCAGTATTTT.

This chain joins TRBV4-1 and TRBJ2-7; TRBD1 agrees at 7 bases. Germline CDR1 reads MGHRA; CDR2 reads YSYEKL. The J segment lost 0 bases and the V segment lost 4 bases, leaving 12 bases of the junction unmatched. This CDR3 contains 17 residues. The CDR3 is CASSPETLTGTSYEQYF. CDR3 sequence (DNA): TGCGCCAGCAGCCCGGAAACCTTGACAGGGACCTCCTACGAGCAGTACTTC.

The chain is built from TRBV10-1 and TRBJ2-5; TRBD1 agrees at 7 bases. The germline gives CDR1 WNHNN, CDR2 SYGVQD (reference sequence). The V segment lost 6 bases and the J segment 1 base; nucleotides outside the gene matches: 2. This CDR3 contains 13 residues. The CDR3 region has the DNA TGCGCCAGCAGCCGGGACAGCCAAGAGACCCAGTACTTC. Translating it yields CASSRDSQETQYF.

This clone showed up just once. This chain connects TRBV9 to TRBJ1-5; no reliable D call. The CDR3 is 14 amino acids. Germline assignment: CDR1 SGDLS and CDR2 YYNGEE. The germline V and J ends were trimmed by 4 bases and 11 bases, with 19 bases remaining between them. The CDR3 spells CASSPDNGIGAQHF. The DNA for the CDR3 is TGTGCCAGCAGCCCCGATAACGGGATCGGGGCCCAGCATTTT.

Worth noting for this clone: This specimen includes other DNA sequences encoding the same CDR3. This chain links TRBV10-3 with TRBJ1-2; 7 bases line up with TRBD1. The germline CDR1 and CDR2 sequences are ENHRY and SYGVKD. With 4 bases clipped from V and 4 bases from J, the junction kept 3 bases outside the gene matches. The CDR3 has 13 residues. The CDR3 sequence: CAISGRDSYGYTF. CDR3 in DNA: TGTGCCATCAGTGGCAGGGACAGCTATGGCTACACCTTC.

The chain combines TRBV7-3 with TRBJ2-6; maybe TRBD1 (5 bases). CDR1 is SGHTA, CDR2 FQGTGA, per germline. Trimming took 5 bases from V and 6 from J, leaving 17 bases between them. The CDR3 length is 16 residues. The CDR3 reads CASSPLGPRKANVLTF. CDR3 in DNA: TGTGCCAGCAGCCCTTTGGGGCCCCGGAAGGCCAACGTCCTGACTTTC.

The J gene is TRBJ2-1, the V gene TRBV4-1; TRBD1 is a possible D gene (6 bases). Trimming stripped 0 bases from V and 7 bases from J, with 13 bases between. The CDR3 has 15 residues. Germline V lookup: CDR1 MGHRA, CDR2 YSYEKL. The CDR3 DNA is TGCGCCAGCAGCCAAGAAGGGGGACCAAGGAATGAGCAGTTCTTC. Amino acid sequence: CASSQEGGPRNEQFF.

The V gene is TRBV13, the J gene TRBJ2-3; 9 nucleotides agree with TRBD1. The CDR3 consists of 15 residues. Germline trimming cut 4 bases from V and 6 bases from J; bases unmatched to any gene: 8. The germline CDR1 and CDR2 sequences are PRHDT and FYEKMQ (reference sequence). CDR3 protein: CASSSRQGVFDTQYF. The CDR3 bases are TGTGCCAGCAGCTCCCGACAGGGGGTATTCGATACGCAGTATTTT. Full variable domain (remainder filled in from reference TRBV13 and TRBJ2-3): AAGVIQSPRHLIKEKRETATLKCYPIPRHDTVYWYQQGPGQDPQFLISFYEKMQSDKGSIPDRFSAQQFSDYHSELNMSSLELGDSALYFCASSSRQGVFDTQYFGPGTRLTVL.

This chain joins TRBV7-3 and TRBJ2-2; a weak D match, TRBD1 (5 bases). V shed 2 bases and J shed 5 bases, with 12 bases lying between them. From germline, CDR1 is SGHTA and CDR2 FQGTGA. CDR3 size: 15 residues. DNA of the CDR3: TGTGCCAGCAGCTTAGGCGGACACCAAACCGGGGAGCTGTTTTTT. This sequence encodes CASSLGGHQTGELFF.

This sequence joins TRBV5-5 and TRBJ1-2; possibly TRBD1 for D (5 bases). Trimming took 6 bases from V and 4 from J, leaving 13 bases between them. The length of the CDR3 is 13 residues. CDR1 SGHKS and CDR2 YYEKEE come from the germline V gene (reference sequence). The CDR3 region has the DNA TGTGCCAGCAACAACAGGAGCCCCTATGGCTACACCTTC. Encoded protein: CASNNRSPYGYTF. The full variable domain, rest sourced from reference TRBV5-5 and TRBJ1-2, is DAGVTQSPTHLIKTRGQQVTLRCSPISGHKSVSWYQQVLGQGPQFIFQYYEKEERGRGNFPDRFSARQFPNYSSELNVNALLLGDSALYLCASNNRSPYGYTFGSGTRLTVV.